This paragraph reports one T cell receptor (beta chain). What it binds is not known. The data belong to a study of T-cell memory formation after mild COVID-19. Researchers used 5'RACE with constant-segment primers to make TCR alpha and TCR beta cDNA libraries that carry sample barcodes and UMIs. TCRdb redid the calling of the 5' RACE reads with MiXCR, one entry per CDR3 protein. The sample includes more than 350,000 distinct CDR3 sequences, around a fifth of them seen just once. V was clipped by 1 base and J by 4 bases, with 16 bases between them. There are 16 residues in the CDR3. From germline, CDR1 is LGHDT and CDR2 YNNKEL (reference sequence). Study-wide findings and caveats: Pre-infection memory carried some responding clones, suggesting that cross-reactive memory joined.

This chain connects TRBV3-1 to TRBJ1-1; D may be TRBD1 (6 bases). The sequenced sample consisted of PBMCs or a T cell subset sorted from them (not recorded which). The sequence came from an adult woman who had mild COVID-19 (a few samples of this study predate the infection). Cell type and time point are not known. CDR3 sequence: CASSQAPGVLGTEAFF. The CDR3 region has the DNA TGTGCCAGCAGCCAAGCCCCAGGGGTCTTGGGCACTGAAGCTTTCTTT.